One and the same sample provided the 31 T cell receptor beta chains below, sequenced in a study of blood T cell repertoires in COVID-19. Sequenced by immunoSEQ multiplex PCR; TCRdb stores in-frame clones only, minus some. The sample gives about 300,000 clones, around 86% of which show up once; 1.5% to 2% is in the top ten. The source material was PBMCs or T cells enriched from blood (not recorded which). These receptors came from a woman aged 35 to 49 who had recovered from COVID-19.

The DNA for the CDR3 is TGTGCCAGTAGTAAAAGCCAGGCTCCCACCGGGGAGCTGTTTTTT. Translation: CASSKSQAPTGELFF. J is TRBJ2-2 and V is TRBV19; D is uncertain. The CDR3 runs 15 residues. The germline gives CDR1 LNHDA, CDR2 SQIVND (reference sequence). V lost 4 bases to trimming and J lost 4 bases, with 13 bases between them.

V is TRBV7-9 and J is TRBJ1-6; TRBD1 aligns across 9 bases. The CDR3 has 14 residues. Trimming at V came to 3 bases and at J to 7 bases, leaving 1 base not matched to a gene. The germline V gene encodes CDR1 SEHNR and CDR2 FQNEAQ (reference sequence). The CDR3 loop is CASSFGQGNSPLHF. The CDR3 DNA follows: TGTGCCAGCAGCTTTGGACAGGGGAATTCACCCCTCCACTTT.

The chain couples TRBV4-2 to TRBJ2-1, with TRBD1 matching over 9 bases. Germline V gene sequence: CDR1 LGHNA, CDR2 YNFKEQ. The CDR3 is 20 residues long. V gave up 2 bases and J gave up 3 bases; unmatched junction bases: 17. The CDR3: CASSQLPGQGTYSRYNEQFF. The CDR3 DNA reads TGTGCCAGCAGCCAATTACCGGGACAGGGCACCTATAGTCGCTACAATGAGCAGTTCTTC.

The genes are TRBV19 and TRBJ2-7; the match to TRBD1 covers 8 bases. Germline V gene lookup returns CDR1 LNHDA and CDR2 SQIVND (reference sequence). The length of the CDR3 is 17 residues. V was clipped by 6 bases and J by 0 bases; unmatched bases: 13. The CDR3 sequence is CASSPFTGTGPSYEQYF. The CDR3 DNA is TGTGCCAGTAGCCCATTCACCGGGACAGGTCCCTCCTACGAGCAGTACTTC.

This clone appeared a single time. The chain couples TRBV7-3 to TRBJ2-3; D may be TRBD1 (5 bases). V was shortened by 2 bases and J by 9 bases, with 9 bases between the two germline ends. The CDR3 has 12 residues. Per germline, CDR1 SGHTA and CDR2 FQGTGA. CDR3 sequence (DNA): TGTGCCAGCAGCTTAGGCCAGGGCACGCAGTATTTT. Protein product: CASSLGQGTQYF. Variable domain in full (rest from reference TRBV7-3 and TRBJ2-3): GAGVSQTPSNKVTEKGKYVELRCDPISGHTALYWYRQSLGQGPEFLIYFQGTGAADDSGLPNDRFFAVRPEGSVSTLKIQRTERGDSAVYLCASSLGQGTQYFGPGTRLTVL.

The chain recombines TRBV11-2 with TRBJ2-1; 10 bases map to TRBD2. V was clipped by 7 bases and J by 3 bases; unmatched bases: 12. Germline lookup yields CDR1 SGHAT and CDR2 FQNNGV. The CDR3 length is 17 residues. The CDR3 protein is CASTQSPTSGNYNEQFF. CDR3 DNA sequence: TGTGCCAGCACCCAATCCCCAACTAGCGGGAACTACAATGAGCAGTTCTTC. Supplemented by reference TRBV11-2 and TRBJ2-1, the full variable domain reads EAGVAQSPRYKIIEKRQSVAFWCNPISGHATLYWYQQILGQGPKLLIQFQNNGVVDDSQLPKDRFSAERLKGVDSTLKIQPAKLEDSAVYLCASTQSPTSGNYNEQFFGPGTRLTVL.

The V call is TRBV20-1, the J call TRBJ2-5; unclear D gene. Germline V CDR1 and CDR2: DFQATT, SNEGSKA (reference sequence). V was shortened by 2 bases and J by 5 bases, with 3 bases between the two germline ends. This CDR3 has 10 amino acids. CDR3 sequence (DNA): TGCAGTGCTAGATCGGAGACCCAGTACTTC. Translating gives CSARSETQYF.

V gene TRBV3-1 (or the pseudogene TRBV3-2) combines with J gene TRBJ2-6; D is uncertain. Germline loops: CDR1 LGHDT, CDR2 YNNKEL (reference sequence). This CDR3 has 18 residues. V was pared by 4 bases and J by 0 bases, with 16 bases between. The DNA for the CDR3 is TGTGCCAGCAGCCCAAGAGGAAGAAGAGACTCTGGGGCCAACGTCCTGACTTTC. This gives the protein CASSPRGRRDSGANVLTF.

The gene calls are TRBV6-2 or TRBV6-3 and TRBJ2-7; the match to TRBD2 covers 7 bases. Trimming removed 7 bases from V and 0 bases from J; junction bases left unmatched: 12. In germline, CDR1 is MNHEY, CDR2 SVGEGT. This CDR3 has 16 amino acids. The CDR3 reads CASTPPWGGSSYEQYF. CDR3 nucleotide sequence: TGTGCCAGCACCCCGCCTTGGGGCGGGAGCTCCTACGAGCAGTACTTC.

The CDR3 coding sequence is TGTGCCAGCAGCATGAGAGGTTGGGAGACCCAGTACTTC. It specifies CASSMRGWETQYF. The chain is built from TRBV7-2 and TRBJ2-5; D unresolved. V was pared by 5 bases and J by 5 bases, with 12 bases between. The length of the CDR3 is 13 residues. Germline-derived CDR1 and CDR2 are SGHTA and FQGNSA.

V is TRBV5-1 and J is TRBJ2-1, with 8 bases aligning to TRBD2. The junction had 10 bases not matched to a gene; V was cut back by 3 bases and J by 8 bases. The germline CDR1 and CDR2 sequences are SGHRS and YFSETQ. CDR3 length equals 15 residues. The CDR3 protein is CASSSSTAGGDEQFF. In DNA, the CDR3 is TGCGCCAGCAGCTCATCAACCGCGGGGGGCGATGAGCAGTTCTTC.

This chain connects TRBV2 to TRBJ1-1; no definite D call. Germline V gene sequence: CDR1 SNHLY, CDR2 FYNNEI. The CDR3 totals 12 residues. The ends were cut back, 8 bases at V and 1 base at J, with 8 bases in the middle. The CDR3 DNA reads TGTGCCAGCGAACGGGAGAACACTGAAGCTTTCTTT. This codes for CASERENTEAFF.

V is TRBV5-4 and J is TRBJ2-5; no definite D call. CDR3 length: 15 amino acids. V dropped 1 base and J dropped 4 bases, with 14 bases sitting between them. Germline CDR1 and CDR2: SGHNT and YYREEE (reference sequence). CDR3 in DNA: TGTGCCAGCAGCTTGATGAGTAGGTCAGGAGAGACCCAGTACTTC. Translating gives CASSLMSRSGETQYF. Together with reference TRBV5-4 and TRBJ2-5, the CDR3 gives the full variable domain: ETGVTQSPTHLIKTRGQQVTLRCSSQSGHNTVSWYQQALGQGPQFIFQYYREEENGRGNFPPRFSGLQFPNYSSELNVNALELDDSALYLCASSLMSRSGETQYFGPGTRLLVL.

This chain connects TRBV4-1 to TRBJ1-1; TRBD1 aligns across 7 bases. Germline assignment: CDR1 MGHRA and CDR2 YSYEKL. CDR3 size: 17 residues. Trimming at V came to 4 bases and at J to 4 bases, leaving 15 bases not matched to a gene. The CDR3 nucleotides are TGCGCCAGCAGCCGAGAGCCGACAGGGCAGATCCCCACTGAAGCTTTCTTT. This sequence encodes CASSREPTGQIPTEAFF.

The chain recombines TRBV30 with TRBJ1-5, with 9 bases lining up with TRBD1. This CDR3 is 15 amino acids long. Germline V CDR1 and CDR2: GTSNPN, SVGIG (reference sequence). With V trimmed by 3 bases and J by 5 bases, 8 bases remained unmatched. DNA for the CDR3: TGTGCCTGGAGAGCCCGGGACAGGGCGGATCAGCCCCAGCATTTT. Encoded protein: CAWRARDRADQPQHF.

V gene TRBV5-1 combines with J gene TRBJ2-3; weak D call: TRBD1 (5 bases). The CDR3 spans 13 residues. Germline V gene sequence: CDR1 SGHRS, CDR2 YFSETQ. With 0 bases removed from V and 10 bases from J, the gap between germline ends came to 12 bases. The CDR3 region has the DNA TGCGCCAGCAGCTTGGGGGGTGAACAGGCGCAGTATTTT. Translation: CASSLGGEQAQYF.

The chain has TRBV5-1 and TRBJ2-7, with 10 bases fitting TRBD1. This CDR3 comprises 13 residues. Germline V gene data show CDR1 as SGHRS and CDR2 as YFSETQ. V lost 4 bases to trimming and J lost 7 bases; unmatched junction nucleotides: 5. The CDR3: CASSIGQGGEQYF. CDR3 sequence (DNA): TGCGCCAGCAGCATAGGACAGGGGGGAGAGCAGTACTTC.

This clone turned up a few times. In DNA form, the CDR3 reads TGTGCCAGCAGCTCGGGACAGGGCTACACCTTC. Protein sequence: CASSSGQGYTF. The chain joins TRBV7-9 to TRBJ1-2, with 7 bases aligning to TRBD1. The trim removed 4 bases at V and 8 bases at J, leaving 1 base unmatched. CDR1 and CDR2 (germline): SEHNR, FQNEAQ (reference sequence). The CDR3 has 11 amino acids. Filled out from reference TRBV7-9 and TRBJ1-2, the complete variable domain reads DTGVSQNPRHKITKRGQNVTFRCDPISEHNRLYWYRQTLGQGPEFLTYFQNEAQLEKSRLLSDRFSAERPKGSFSTLEIQRTEQGDSAMYLCASSSGQGYTFGSGTRLTVV.

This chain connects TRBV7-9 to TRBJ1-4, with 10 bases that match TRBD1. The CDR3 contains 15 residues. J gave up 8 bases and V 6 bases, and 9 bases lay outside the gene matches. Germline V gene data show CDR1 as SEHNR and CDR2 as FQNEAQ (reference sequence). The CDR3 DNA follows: TGTGCCAGCAGTCCCGGGACAGGGGACCGGGAAAAACTGTTTTTT. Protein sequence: CASSPGTGDREKLFF. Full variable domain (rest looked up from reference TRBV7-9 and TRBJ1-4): DTGVSQNPRHKITKRGQNVTFRCDPISEHNRLYWYRQTLGQGPEFLTYFQNEAQLEKSRLLSDRFSAERPKGSFSTLEIQRTEQGDSAMYLCASSPGTGDREKLFFGSGTQLSVL.

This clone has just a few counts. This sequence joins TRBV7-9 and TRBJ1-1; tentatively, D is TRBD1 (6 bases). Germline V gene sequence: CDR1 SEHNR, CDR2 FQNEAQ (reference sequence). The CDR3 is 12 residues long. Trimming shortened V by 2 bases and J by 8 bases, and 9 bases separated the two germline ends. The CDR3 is CASSLRTEEAFF. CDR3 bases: TGTGCCAGCAGCTTAAGGACAGAGGAAGCTTTCTTT.

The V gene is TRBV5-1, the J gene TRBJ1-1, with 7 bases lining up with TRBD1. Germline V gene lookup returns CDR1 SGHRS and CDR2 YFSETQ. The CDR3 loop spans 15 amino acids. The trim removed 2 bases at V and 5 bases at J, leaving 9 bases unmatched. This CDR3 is CASSLTRQGSTEAFF. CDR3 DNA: TGCGCCAGCAGCTTAACCAGACAGGGAAGTACTGAAGCTTTCTTT.

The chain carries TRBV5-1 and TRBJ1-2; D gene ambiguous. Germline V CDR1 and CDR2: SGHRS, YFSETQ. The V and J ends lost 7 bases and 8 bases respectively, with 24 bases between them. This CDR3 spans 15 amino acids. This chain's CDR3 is CASARDWEGLEGYTF. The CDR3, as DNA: TGCGCCAGCGCCCGGGATTGGGAGGGCCTCGAGGGCTACACCTTC.

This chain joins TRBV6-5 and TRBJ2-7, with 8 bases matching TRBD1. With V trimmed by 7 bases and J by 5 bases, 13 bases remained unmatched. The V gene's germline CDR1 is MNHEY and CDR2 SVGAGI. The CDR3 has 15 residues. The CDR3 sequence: CASIAGGTGGNEQYF. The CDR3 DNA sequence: TGTGCCAGCATTGCAGGCGGGACAGGAGGAAACGAGCAGTACTTC.

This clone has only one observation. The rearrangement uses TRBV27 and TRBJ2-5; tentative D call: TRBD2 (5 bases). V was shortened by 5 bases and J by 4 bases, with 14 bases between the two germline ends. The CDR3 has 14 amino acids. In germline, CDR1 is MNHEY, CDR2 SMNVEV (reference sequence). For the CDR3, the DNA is TGTGCCAGCAGTCCCTCCGTAGAGGGAGAGACCCAGTACTTC. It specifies CASSPSVEGETQYF.

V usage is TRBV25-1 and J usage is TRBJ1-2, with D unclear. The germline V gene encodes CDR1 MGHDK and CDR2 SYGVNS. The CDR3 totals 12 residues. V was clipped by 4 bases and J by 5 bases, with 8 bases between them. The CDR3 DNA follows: TGTGCCAGCAGTGCCCCCTCGTATGGCTACACCTTC. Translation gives CASSAPSYGYTF.

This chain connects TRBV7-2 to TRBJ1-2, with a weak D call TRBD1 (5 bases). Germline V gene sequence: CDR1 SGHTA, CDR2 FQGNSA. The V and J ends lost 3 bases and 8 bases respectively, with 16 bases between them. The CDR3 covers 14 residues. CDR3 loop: CASSFLGTREGYTF. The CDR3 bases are TGTGCCAGCAGCTTCCTCGGGACGCGGGAAGGCTACACCTTC.

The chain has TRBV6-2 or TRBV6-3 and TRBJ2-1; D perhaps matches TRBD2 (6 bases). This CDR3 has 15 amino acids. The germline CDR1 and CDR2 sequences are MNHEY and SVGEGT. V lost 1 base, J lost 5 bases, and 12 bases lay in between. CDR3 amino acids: CASSYLGLPDNEQFF. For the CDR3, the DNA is TGTGCCAGCAGTTACTTAGGACTACCGGACAATGAGCAGTTCTTC.

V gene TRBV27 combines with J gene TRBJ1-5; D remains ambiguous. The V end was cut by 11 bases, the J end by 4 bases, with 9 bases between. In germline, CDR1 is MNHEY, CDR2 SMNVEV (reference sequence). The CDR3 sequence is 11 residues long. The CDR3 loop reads CALKKNQPQHF. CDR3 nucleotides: TGTGCCCTAAAGAAGAATCAGCCCCAGCATTTT.

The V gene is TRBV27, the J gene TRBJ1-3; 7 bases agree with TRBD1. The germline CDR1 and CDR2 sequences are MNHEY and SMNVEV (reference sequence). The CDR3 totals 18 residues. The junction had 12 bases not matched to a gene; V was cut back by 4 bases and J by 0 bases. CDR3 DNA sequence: TGTGCCAGCAGTTCCGTTAGAAAGGGGGCTTTCTCTGGAAACACCATATATTTT. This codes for CASSSVRKGAFSGNTIYF.

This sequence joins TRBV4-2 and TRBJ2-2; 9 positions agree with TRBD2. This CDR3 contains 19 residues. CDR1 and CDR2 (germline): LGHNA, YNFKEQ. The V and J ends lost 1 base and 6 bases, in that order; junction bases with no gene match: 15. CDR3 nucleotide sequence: TGTGCCAGCAGCCAAGCCCATGTGTTAGCGGGAGATGGGGCCGGGGAGCTGTTTTTT. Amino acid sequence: CASSQAHVLAGDGAGELFF.

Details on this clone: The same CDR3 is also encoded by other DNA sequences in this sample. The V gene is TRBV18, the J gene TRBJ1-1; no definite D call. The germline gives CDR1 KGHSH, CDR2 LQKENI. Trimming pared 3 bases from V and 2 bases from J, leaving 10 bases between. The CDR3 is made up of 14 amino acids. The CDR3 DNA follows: TGTGCCAGCTCACCCGGAGGGAGAAACACTGAAGCTTTCTTT. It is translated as CASSPGGRNTEAFF.